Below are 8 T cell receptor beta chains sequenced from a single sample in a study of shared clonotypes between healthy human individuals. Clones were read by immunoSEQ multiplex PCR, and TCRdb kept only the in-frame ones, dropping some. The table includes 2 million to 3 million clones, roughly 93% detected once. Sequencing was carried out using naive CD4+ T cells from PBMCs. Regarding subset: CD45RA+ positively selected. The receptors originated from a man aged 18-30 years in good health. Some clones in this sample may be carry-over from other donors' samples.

The DNA of the CDR3 is TGTGCCAGCCGGGATCCAGGATACTCCTACGAGCAGTACTTC. It encodes CASRDPGYSYEQYF. The chain joins TRBV27 to TRBJ2-5; TRBD2 is a possible D gene (5 bases). The J call is doubtful: the DNA matches TRBJ2-7 better. This CDR3 is built from 14 residues. CDR1 MNHEY and CDR2 SMNVEV come from the germline V gene (reference sequence).

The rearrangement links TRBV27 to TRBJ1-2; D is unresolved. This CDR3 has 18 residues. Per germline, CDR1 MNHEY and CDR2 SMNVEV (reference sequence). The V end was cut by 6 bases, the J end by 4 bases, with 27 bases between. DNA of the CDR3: TGTGCCAGCAGCGTAGAGATGCCGAGGTATGGCAGGACCTATGGCTACACCTTC. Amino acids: CASSVEMPRYGRTYGYTF.

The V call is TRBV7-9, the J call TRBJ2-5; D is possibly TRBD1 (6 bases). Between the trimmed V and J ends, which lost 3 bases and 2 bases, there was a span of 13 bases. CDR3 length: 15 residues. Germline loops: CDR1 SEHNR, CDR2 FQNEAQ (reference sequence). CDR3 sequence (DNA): TGTGCCAGCAGCTTCCCAGGGACAACACAAGAGACCCAGTACTTC. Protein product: CASSFPGTTQETQYF.

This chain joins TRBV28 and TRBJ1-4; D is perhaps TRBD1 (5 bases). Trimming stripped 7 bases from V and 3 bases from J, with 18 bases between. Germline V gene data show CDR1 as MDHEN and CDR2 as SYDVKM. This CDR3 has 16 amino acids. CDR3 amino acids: CASTPGRRFSNEKLFF. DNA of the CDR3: TGTGCCAGCACCCCGGGACGGAGGTTCTCTAATGAAAAACTGTTTTTT.

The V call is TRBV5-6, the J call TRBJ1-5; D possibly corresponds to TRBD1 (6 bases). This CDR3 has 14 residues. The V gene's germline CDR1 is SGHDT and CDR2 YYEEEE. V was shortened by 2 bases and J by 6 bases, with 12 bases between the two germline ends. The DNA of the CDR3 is TGTGCCAGCAGCTTCCTCAGGGGTGTTCAGCCCCAGCATTTT. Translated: CASSFLRGVQPQHF.

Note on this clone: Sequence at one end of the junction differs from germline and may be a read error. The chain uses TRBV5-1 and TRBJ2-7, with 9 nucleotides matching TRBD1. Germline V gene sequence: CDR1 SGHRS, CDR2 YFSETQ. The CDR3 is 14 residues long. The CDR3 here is CASSLGQGEAIRTF. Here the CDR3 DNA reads TGCGCCAGCAGCCTGGGACAGGGAGAGGCAATTCGAACCTTC.

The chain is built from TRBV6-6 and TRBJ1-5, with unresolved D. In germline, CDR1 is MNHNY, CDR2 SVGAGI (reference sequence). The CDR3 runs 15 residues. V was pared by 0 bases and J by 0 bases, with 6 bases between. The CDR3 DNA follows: TGTGCCAGCAGTTACTCCCGGCCTAGCAATCAGCCCCAGCATTTT. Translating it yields CASSYSRPSNQPQHF.

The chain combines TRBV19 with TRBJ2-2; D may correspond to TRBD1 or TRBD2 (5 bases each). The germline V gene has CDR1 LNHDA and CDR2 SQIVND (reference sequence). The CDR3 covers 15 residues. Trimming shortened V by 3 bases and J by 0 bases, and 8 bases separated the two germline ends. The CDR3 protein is CASSMGRSNTGELFF. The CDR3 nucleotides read TGTGCCAGTAGTATGGGACGTTCGAACACCGGGGAGCTGTTTTTT.